One T cell receptor beta chain is described in this entry. This entry comes from a study of blood T cell repertoires in COVID-19. The repertoire was sequenced with immunoSEQ multiplex PCR; TCRdb's copy has only in-frame clones and lacks some. The sample holds some 170,000 clones, over 80% seen once. CDR3 size: 17 residues. Trimming pared 5 bases from V and 4 bases from J, leaving 20 bases between. Per germline, CDR1 LNHDA and CDR2 SQIVND (reference sequence). The sample comprised peripheral blood. This receptor was taken from a woman of 80 years or more with active or convalescent COVID-19. J is TRBJ1-4 and V is TRBV19; D is possibly TRBD1 (6 bases). CDR3 loop: CASSFNRGGQDNEKLFF. The CDR3 DNA reads TGTGCCAGTAGTTTTAATAGGGGGGGACAAGATAATGAAAAACTGTTTTTT.